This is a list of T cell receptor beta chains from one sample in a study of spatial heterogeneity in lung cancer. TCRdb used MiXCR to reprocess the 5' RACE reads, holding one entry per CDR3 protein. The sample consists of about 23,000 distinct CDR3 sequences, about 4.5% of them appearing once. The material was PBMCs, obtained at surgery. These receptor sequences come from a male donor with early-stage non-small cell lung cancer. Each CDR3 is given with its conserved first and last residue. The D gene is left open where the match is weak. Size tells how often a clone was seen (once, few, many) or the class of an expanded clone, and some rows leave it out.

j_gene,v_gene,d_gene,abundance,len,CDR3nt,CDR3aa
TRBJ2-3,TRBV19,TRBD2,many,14,TGTGCCAGTAGTACTACTAGCGGAGAAGATACGCAGTATTTT,CASSTTSGEDTQYF
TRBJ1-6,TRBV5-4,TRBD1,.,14,TGTGCCAGCAGCTTGGGACAGGGGACTTCACCCCTCCACTTT,CASSLGQGTSPLHF
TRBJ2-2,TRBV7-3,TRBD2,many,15,TGTGCCAGCAGCCCCCAAAGACTAGCGGGGGGGGAGCTGTTTTTT,CASSPQRLAGGELFF
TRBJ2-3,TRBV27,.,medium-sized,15,TGTGCCAGCAGTTTAGGCATTTTGGCCACAGATACGCAGTATTTT,CASSLGILATDTQYF
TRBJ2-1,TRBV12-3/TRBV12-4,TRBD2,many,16,TGTGCCAGCAGTTCTCCGGGACTAGCGGGTTACAATGAGCAGTTCTTC,CASSSPGLAGYNEQFF
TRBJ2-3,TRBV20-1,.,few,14,TGCAGTGCTAGAGGGACGGCAAGCACAGATACGCAGTATTTT,CSARGTASTDTQYF
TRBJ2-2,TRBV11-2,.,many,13,TGTGCCAGCAGCTCCCCACCCTACGTGGAGCTGTTTTTT,CASSSPPYVELFF
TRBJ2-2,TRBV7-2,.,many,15,TGTGCCAGCAGCGGGGGGCAGAGTTACACCGGGGAGCTGTTTTTT,CASSGGQSYTGELFF
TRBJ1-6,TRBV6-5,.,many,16,TGTGCCAGCAGGGAGGACACCAACCAAAGGAATTCACCCCTCCACTTT,CASREDTNQRNSPLHF
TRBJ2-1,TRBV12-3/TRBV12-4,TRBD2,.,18,TGTGCCAGCAGTTTAGGCTCGGGGGCGGGAGGGCCCTACAATGAGCAGTTCTTC,CASSLGSGAGGPYNEQFF
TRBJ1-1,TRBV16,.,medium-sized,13,TGTGCCAGCAGCGTGACGGTGAACACTGAAGCTTTCTTT,CASSVTVNTEAFF
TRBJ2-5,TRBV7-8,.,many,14,TGTGCCAGCAGTCGAGACAGGCTGCGGGAGACCCAGTACTTC,CASSRDRLRETQYF
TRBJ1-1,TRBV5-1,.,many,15,TGCGCCAGCAGCTCCACAGGGAGGACGGACACTGAAGCTTTCTTT,CASSSTGRTDTEAFF
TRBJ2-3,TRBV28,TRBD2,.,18,TGTGCCAGCAAGCTAGCGGGAGTTCAAAGGGGCTTTAGGGATACGCAGTATTTT,CASKLAGVQRGFRDTQYF
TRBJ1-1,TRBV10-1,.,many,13,TGCGCCAGCCGAGGGACCTTGAACACTGAAGCTTTCTTT,CASRGTLNTEAFF
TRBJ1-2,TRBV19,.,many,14,TGTGCCAGTAGTACGGGGACATTTTTAACGGGCTACACCTTC,CASSTGTFLTGYTF
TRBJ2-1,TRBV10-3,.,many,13,TGTGCCATCAGAGCTAGCATCGAGAATGAGCAGTTCTTC,CAIRASIENEQFF
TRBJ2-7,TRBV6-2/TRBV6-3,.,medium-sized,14,TGTGCCAGCAGTTACCCGCGAGCAGGGCGCGAGCAGTACTTC,CASSYPRAGREQYF
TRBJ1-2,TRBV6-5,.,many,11,TGTGCCAGCAGTGGGACGAGTGGCTACACCTTC,CASSGTSGYTF
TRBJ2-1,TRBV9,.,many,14,TGTGCCAGCAGCGTGGCTGGGACCTACAATGAGCAGTTCTTC,CASSVAGTYNEQFF
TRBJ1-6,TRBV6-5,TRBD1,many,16,TGTGCCAGCCGCAGACCAGGGGGACAATTATCTTCACCCCTCCACTTT,CASRRPGGQLSSPLHF
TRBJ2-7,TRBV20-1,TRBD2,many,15,TGCAGTGCTAGTGCTTGGGACTACCCCTCCTACGAGCAGTACTTC,CSASAWDYPSYEQYF
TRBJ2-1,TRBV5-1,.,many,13,TGCGCCAGCAGCTCCGTTTCTGGCAATGAGCAGTTCTTC,CASSSVSGNEQFF
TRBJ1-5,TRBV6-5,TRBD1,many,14,TGTGCCAGCAGCCTTGGACAGGGTAATCAGCCCCAGCATTTT,CASSLGQGNQPQHF
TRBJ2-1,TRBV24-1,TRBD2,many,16,TGTGCCACCAGTGATTTTGGCGGGGGGGTCGGCAATGAGCAGTTCTTC,CATSDFGGGVGNEQFF
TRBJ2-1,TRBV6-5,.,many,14,TGTGCCAGCAGTCTCGTAAGGACCTACAATGAGCAGTTCTTC,CASSLVRTYNEQFF
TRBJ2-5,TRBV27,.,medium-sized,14,TGTGCCAGCAGTTTATTGGCCCCCGGGGAGACCCAGTACTTC,CASSLLAPGETQYF
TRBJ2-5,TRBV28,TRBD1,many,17,TGTGCCAGCAGTCCCGAAATGGGGGACAGGGGGCAAGAGACCCAGTACTTC,CASSPEMGDRGQETQYF
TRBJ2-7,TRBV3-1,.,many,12,TGTGCCAGCAGCCCGGGACTGGGGGCGGAGTACTTC,CASSPGLGAEYF
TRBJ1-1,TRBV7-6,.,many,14,TGTGCCAGCAGCTTAGTAGGCAGGGACACTGAAGCTTTCTTT,CASSLVGRDTEAFF
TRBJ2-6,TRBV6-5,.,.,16,TGTGCCAGCGAGAACCCGGCCGTGTCTGGGGCCAACGTCCTGACTTTC,CASENPAVSGANVLTF
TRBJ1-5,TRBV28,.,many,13,TGTGCCAGCAGTTCCAGCCTCAATCAGCCCCAGCATTTT,CASSSSLNQPQHF
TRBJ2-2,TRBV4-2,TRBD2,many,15,TGTGCCAGCAGCCAAGATAGCGGGGGCACCGGGGAGCTGTTTTTT,CASSQDSGGTGELFF
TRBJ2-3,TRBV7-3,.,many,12,TGTGCCAGCAGCGGCCCGGACAGTGTTGTGTATTTT,CASSGPDSVVYF
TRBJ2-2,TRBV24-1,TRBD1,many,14,TGTGCCACAGCCAGGGGGACGAACACCGGGGAGCTGTTTTTT,CATARGTNTGELFF
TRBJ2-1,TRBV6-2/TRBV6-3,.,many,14,TGTGCCAGCAGTTCCCTTCAACAGGGCTATGAGCAGTTCTTC,CASSSLQQGYEQFF
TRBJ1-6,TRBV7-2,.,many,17,TGTGCCAGCAGCTTAGAACCCGCAGGTTCTGACAAATCACCCCTCCACTTT,CASSLEPAGSDKSPLHF
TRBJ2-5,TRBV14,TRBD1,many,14,TGTGCCAGCAGCCCAAGGGGGCGCGGGGAGACCCAGTACTTC,CASSPRGRGETQYF
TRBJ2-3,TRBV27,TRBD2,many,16,TGTGCCAGCACCTTCACGGGACTAGCGGGCGAGGATACGCAGTATTTT,CASTFTGLAGEDTQYF
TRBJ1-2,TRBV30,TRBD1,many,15,TGTGCCTGGAGTCCGGACAGGGGGCGAGGCTATGGCTACACCTTC,CAWSPDRGRGYGYTF
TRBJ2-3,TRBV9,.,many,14,TGTGCCAGCAGCCCCGGTGGCAGTGCAGATACGCAGTATTTT,CASSPGGSADTQYF
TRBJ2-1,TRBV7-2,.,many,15,TGTGCCAGCAGCCCTCGGGGGTCCAAAAGGAATGAGCAGTTCTTC,CASSPRGSKRNEQFF
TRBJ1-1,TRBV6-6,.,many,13,TGTGCCAGCGAATCTCACCCGAACACTGAAGCTTTCTTT,CASESHPNTEAFF
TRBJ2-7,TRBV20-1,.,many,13,TGCAGTGCCTTCGTGTGGGGCATTGAAGAGCAGTACTTC,CSAFVWGIEEQYF
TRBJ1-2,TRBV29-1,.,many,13,TGCAGCGTTGTCCGGGGAGCTAACTATGGCTACACCTTC,CSVVRGANYGYTF
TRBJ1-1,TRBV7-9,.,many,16,TGTGCCAGCAGCTCGCTTCAGGTGGGCTTGAACACTGAAGCTTTCTTT,CASSSLQVGLNTEAFF
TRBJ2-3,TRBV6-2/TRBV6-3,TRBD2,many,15,TGTGCCAGCAGTCCCCCCTTGCGCGGGGGAGATACGCAGTATTTT,CASSPPLRGGDTQYF
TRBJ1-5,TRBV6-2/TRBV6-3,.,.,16,TGTGCCAGCAGTGGTCTCGGGGACGGTAGCAATCAGCCCCAGCATTTT,CASSGLGDGSNQPQHF
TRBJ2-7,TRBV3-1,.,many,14,TGTGCCAGCAGCCAAGAATTCGGGATCTACGAGCAGTACTTC,CASSQEFGIYEQYF
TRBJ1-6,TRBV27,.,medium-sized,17,TGTGCCAGCAACCCTCGAACCCCCAGGGTAAATAATTCACCCCTCCACTTT,CASNPRTPRVNNSPLHF
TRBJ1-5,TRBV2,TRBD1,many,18,TGTGCCAGCAGTGAAGTACAGGGGGCCCCTTATAGCAATCAGCCCCAGCATTTT,CASSEVQGAPYSNQPQHF
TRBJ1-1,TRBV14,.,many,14,TGTGCCAGCAGCCAAGGGGCGGTGAACACTGAAGCTTTCTTT,CASSQGAVNTEAFF
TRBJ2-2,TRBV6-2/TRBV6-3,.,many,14,TGTGCCAGCCATACGGGGGACCCGACCGGGGAGCTGTTTTTT,CASHTGDPTGELFF
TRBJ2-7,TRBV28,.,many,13,TGTGCCAGCAGTTTGTCGCCAGACTACGAGCAGTACTTC,CASSLSPDYEQYF
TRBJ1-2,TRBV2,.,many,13,TGTGCCAGCAGTCCGGACAAACAATATGGCTACACCTTC,CASSPDKQYGYTF
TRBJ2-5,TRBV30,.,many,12,TGTGCCTGGAGGGCAGGCCAAGAGACCCAGTACTTC,CAWRAGQETQYF
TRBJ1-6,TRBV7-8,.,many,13,TGTGCCAGCAGCACCCGGGGACATTCACCCCTCCACTTT,CASSTRGHSPLHF
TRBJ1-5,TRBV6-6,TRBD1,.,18,TGTGCCAGCAGTTACTCTCAGGGACAGGGCACCAGCAATCAGCCCCAGCATTTT,CASSYSQGQGTSNQPQHF
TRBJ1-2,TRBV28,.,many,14,TGTGCCAGTAACTTAGACCGGGACATCTATGGCTACACCTTC,CASNLDRDIYGYTF